Listed below are T cell receptor beta chains from one sample, sequenced in a study of cytomegalovirus exposure and HLA in healthy donors. The data were produced by immunoSEQ multiplex PCR, yet TCRdb's version contains in-frame clones alone and is incomplete. Of over 200,000 clones in the sample, around 90% were seen once. Sequences were obtained from PBMCs. The receptors stem from a woman in her 30s in good health and CMV-seronegative. The CDR3 runs from the conserved cysteine through the conserved F or W. D genes are given only for firm matches. Clone size is not always given. Where it is, it says once, few, many or a class for expanded clones.

.,TRBD1,TRBV28,TRBJ2-5,TGTGCCAGCAGTTTATTAGGGGGACAGGACGAGACCCAGTACTTC,CASSLLGGQDETQYF
.,.,TRBV5-5,TRBJ1-1,TGTGCCAGCAGCTTGGGGATAGACAGGACCGAAGCTTTCTTT,CASSLGIDRTEAFF
once,.,TRBV14,TRBJ1-2,TGTGCCAGCAGCCCCCGGGACAACTATGGCTACACCTTC,CASSPRDNYGYTF
.,TRBD2,TRBV9,TRBJ2-2,TGTGCCAGCCGCGCGGGAGCTACCGGGGAGCTGTTTTTT,CASRAGATGELFF
.,.,TRBV28,TRBJ2-7,TGTGCCAGCAGTTTAGGGGAGGAGGTCGACGAGCAGTACTTC,CASSLGEEVDEQYF
.,.,TRBV6-5,TRBJ1-5,TGTGCCAGCAGCCTACTACACCGGGAGGGACAGCCCCAGCATTTT,CASSLLHREGQPQHF
.,.,TRBV5-6,TRBJ2-7,TGTGCCAGCAGCTTGGCGGAGCTTACCTACGAGCAGTACTTC,CASSLAELTYEQYF
.,TRBD2,TRBV29-1,TRBJ2-2,TGCAGCGTGGTAGCGGGAGATAGGGCCGGGGAGCTGTTTTTT,CSVVAGDRAGELFF
.,.,TRBV2,TRBJ1-5,TGTGCCAGCAGTGAAGGCCAGGGTAATCAGCCCCAGCATTTT,CASSEGQGNQPQHF
.,.,TRBV7-7,TRBJ2-3,TGTGCCAGCAGCCTAGTCGGAGGGGACACAGATACGCAGTATTTT,CASSLVGGDTDTQYF
.,TRBD2,TRBV4-1,TRBJ2-1,TGCGCCAGCAGCCAAGTTCTCAACGCGGGAGGGCCCCATGAGCAGTTCTTC,CASSQVLNAGGPHEQFF
.,TRBD1,TRBV11-3,TRBJ2-2,TGTGCCAGCAGCTTAAATCCACAGGGGGCCGGCGGGGAGCTGTTTTTT,CASSLNPQGAGGELFF
.,.,TRBV27,TRBJ2-1,TGTGCCAGCAGTGCCGGGACGACGAATGAGCAGTTCTTC,CASSAGTTNEQFF
.,TRBD1,TRBV19,TRBJ1-5,TGTGCCATCTCACAGGGGTTAAGCAATCAGCCCCAGCATTTT,CAISQGLSNQPQHF
.,.,TRBV5-5,TRBJ2-7,TGTGCCAGCAGCTTGGAACTATCCTCCTACGAGCAGTACTTC,CASSLELSSYEQYF
once,.,TRBV9,TRBJ1-2,TGTGCCAGCAGCGTAGCTGAGCAGGGCTATGGCTACACCTTC,CASSVAEQGYGYTF
.,TRBD1,TRBV10-1,TRBJ2-7,TGCGCCAGCAGTGGGGACAGGGATTTCGGTTCCTACGAGCAGTACTTC,CASSGDRDFGSYEQYF
.,.,TRBV10-1,TRBJ2-7,TGCGCCATGCGGCGTCCGGGACGACCGCGACCCTACGAGCAGTACTTC,CAMRRPGRPRPYEQYF
.,TRBD1,TRBV29-1,TRBJ2-1,TGCAGCGTCGGACAGGGGAACAATGAGCAGTTCTTC,CSVGQGNNEQFF
.,.,TRBV2,TRBJ2-1,TGTGCCAGCATTGGGGGGTCCTACAATGAGCAGTTCTTC,CASIGGSYNEQFF
.,TRBD2,TRBV15,TRBJ2-2,TGTGCCACCAGCAGAGCCGGGACTAGCGGACCTACCGGGGAGCTGTTTTTT,CATSRAGTSGPTGELFF
.,.,TRBV12-5,TRBJ2-3,TGTGCTAGTGGTTTGACTAAAGACGGGAAGGGAAGCACAGATACGCAGTATTTT,CASGLTKDGKGSTDTQYF
.,.,TRBV5-4,TRBJ2-2,TGTGCCAGCAGCTTGGGGTCCGGGACCGGGGAGCTGTTTTTT,CASSLGSGTGELFF
.,.,TRBV27,TRBJ2-7,TGTGCCAGCAGTTTAGTGGGGAGCTCCTACGAGCAGTACTTC,CASSLVGSSYEQYF
.,TRBD2,TRBV19,TRBJ2-1,TGTGCCAGTAGTATATGGTTAGCGGGAGACAATGAGCAGTTCTTC,CASSIWLAGDNEQFF
.,.,TRBV7-9,TRBJ2-1,TGTGCCAGCAGTGACAGGGGAGGGGCTAGGGTCTACAATGAGCAGTTCTTC,CASSDRGGARVYNEQFF
.,.,TRBV20-1,TRBJ2-5,TGCAGTGCTAGAGATATACAGACCCAGTACTTC,CSARDIQTQYF
.,.,TRBV9,TRBJ2-2,TGTGCCAGCAGCGACAAAAGCGCGAACACCGGGGAGCTGTTTTTT,CASSDKSANTGELFF